This TCR beta chain emerged from a study of shared clonotypes between healthy human individuals. In the naive CD8 group, cells lacked CD45RO and were positively selected for CCR7, so terminally differentiated effector memory CD45RA+ cells were left out. Donors were Caucasian adults residing in Nashville, Tennessee, USA. TCRdb keeps only in-frame clones here, not all; method: immunoSEQ multiplex PCR. The sample lists 450,000 to 700,000 clones; around 95% were seen once. The trim removed 4 bases at V and 5 bases at J, leaving 1 base unmatched. Germline V lookup: CDR1 MDHEN, CDR2 SYDVKM. The CDR3 sequence is 15 residues long.

J is TRBJ2-5 and V is TRBV28; 16 nucleotides align to TRBD2. The source of this sequence is a woman in her thirties in good health. Sequenced material: naive CD8+ T cells sorted from blood. The CDR3 sequence is CASSSGLAGGETQYF. The CDR3 bases are TGTGCCAGCAGTTCGGGACTAGCGGGAGGGGAGACCCAGTACTTC. Full variable domain (remainder filled in from reference TRBV28 and TRBJ2-5): DVKVTQSSRYLVKRTGEKVFLECVQDMDHENMFWYRQDPGLGLRLIYFSYDVKMKEKGDIPEGYSVSREKKERFSLILESASTNQTSMYLCASSSGLAGGETQYFGPGTRLLVL.